These 13 T cell receptor beta chains were sequenced from one sample in a study of OX40 agonist ivuxolimab in advanced cancers. Libraries were prepared by immunoSEQ multiplex PCR; TCRdb keeps only in-frame clonotypes and omits some of them. The table shows roughly 70,000 clones, with about nine tenths occurring only once. Sequenced here: CD4+ or CD8+ T cells sorted from blood, sampled in a trial of the OX40 agonist ivuxolimab. These receptors originate from an adult with an advanced solid tumor such as melanoma, head and neck, liver or kidney cancer.

The chain links TRBV28 to TRBJ1-4; no clear D. With 1 base removed from V and 7 bases from J, the gap between germline ends came to 7 bases. The germline V gene has CDR1 MDHEN and CDR2 SYDVKM. This CDR3 comprises 13 residues. The CDR3 loop reads CASSLYRGEKLFF. Here the CDR3 DNA reads TGTGCCAGCAGTTTATATCGAGGTGAAAAACTGTTTTTT.

The rearrangement joins TRBV7-9 to TRBJ1-1; D might be TRBD1 (5 bases). Germline V gene lookup returns CDR1 SEHNR and CDR2 FQNEAQ (reference sequence). The CDR3 is 14 residues long. The ends were cut back, 5 bases at V and 7 bases at J, with 17 bases in the middle. The CDR3, as DNA: TGTGCCAGCAGCAAAGATGGGGGGGAAATTGAAGCTTTCTTT. Translating it yields CASSKDGGEIEAFF.

The V gene is TRBV7-9, the J gene TRBJ2-3; D remains unclear. Trimming cost V 3 bases and J 0 bases, with 10 bases left between them. The V gene's germline CDR1 is SEHNR and CDR2 FQNEAQ (reference sequence). The CDR3 loop spans 15 amino acids. As DNA, the CDR3 is TGTGCCAGCAGCTTCCCCGGGTCTAGCACAGATACGCAGTATTTT. Encoded protein: CASSFPGSSTDTQYF.

The V call is TRBV6-4, the J call TRBJ1-1, with a weak D call TRBD1 (6 bases). This CDR3 comprises 15 residues. Germline assignment: CDR1 MRHNA and CDR2 SNTAGT. V lost 1 base and J 0 bases, leaving 9 bases between the germline ends. DNA for the CDR3: TGTGCCAGCAGTGACTACAGGGAACTGAACACTGAAGCTTTCTTT. Residues: CASSDYRELNTEAFF.

V and J are TRBV5-6 and TRBJ2-1, with unresolved D. CDR1 is SGHDT, CDR2 YYEEEE, per germline. The CDR3 totals 15 residues. The V end lost 4 bases, the J end lost 4 bases, and 15 bases lay between the germline ends. The CDR3 DNA reads as TGTGCCAGCAGCCCGGCAACTTTGCTATACAATGAGCAGTTCTTC. This translates into CASSPATLLYNEQFF.

V and J are TRBV19 and TRBJ2-1; D is possibly TRBD1 (6 bases). Germline CDR1 and CDR2: LNHDA and SQIVND (reference sequence). V shed 4 bases and J shed 7 bases, with 8 bases lying between them. This CDR3 spans 12 amino acids. The CDR3 DNA reads as TGTGCCAGTAGTAGTACAGGGAATGAGCAGTTCTTC. This translates into CASSSTGNEQFF. Full variable domain (outside the CDR3, taken from reference TRBV19 and TRBJ2-1): DGGITQSPKYLFRKEGQNVTLSCEQNLNHDAMYWYRQDPGQGLRLIYYSQIVNDFQKGDIAEGYSVSREKKESFPLTVTSAQKNPTAFYLCASSSTGNEQFFGPGTRLTVL.

The genes are TRBV14 and TRBJ2-1, with a weak D call TRBD2 (5 bases). V was pared by 4 bases and J by 3 bases, with 7 bases between. Germline V gene lookup returns CDR1 SGHDN and CDR2 FVKESK. The CDR3 spans 13 residues. CDR3 residues: CASSLRGYNEQFF. CDR3 nucleotide sequence: TGTGCCAGCAGCCTCCGGGGCTACAATGAGCAGTTCTTC.

This chain connects TRBV28 to TRBJ2-7; tentative D call: TRBD2 (5 bases). V was clipped by 1 base and J by 8 bases, with 9 bases between them. There are 12 residues in the CDR3. Per the germline V gene, CDR1 is MDHEN and CDR2 is SYDVKM. CDR3 loop: CASSLSLAQQYF. The CDR3 DNA reads as TGTGCCAGCAGTTTATCGCTAGCTCAGCAGTACTTC. Using reference TRBV28 and TRBJ2-7 for the parts outside the CDR3, the full variable domain is DVKVTQSSRYLVKRTGEKVFLECVQDMDHENMFWYRQDPGLGLRLIYFSYDVKMKEKGDIPEGYSVSREKKERFSLILESASTNQTSMYLCASSLSLAQQYFGPGTRLTVT.

The rearrangement joins TRBV28 to TRBJ2-1; D might be TRBD2 (6 bases). Trimming cost V 5 bases and J 3 bases, with 17 bases left between them. The CDR3 runs 16 residues. Germline V gene sequence: CDR1 MDHEN, CDR2 SYDVKM. CDR3: CASSPPGTPSYNEQFF. The CDR3 DNA is TGTGCCAGCAGTCCCCCCGGGACTCCCAGCTACAATGAGCAGTTCTTC.

CDR3 in amino acids: CASSVRQEEQFF. The DNA of the CDR3 is TGTGCCAGCAGCGTCCGACAAGAAGAGCAGTTCTTC. This sequence joins TRBV7-9 and TRBJ2-1, with D hard to call. Germline values: CDR1 SEHNR, CDR2 FQNEAQ (reference sequence). V was trimmed by 5 bases and J by 10 bases, leaving 12 bases between them. The CDR3 runs to 12 residues.

The chain is built from TRBV5-1 and TRBJ2-7; 9 positions agree with TRBD1. The CDR3 loop spans 15 amino acids. CDR1 and CDR2 from the germline V gene are SGHRS and YFSETQ. J gave up 3 bases and V 2 bases, and 6 bases lay outside the gene matches. The CDR3 DNA is TGCGCCAGCAGCTTAATGCCGGGACAGGGCTACGAGCAGTACTTC. Its protein product is CASSLMPGQGYEQYF.

This sequence joins TRBV5-1 and TRBJ2-5, with 8 nucleotides matching TRBD1. The CDR3 has 14 amino acids. The germline gives CDR1 SGHRS, CDR2 YFSETQ. Losses at the gene ends were 0 bases for V and 5 bases for J; bases not matched to a gene: 3. CDR3 loop: CASSLGQGRETQYF. The CDR3 nucleotides are TGCGCCAGCAGCTTGGGACAGGGGCGGGAGACCCAGTACTTC.

V usage is TRBV5-1 and J usage is TRBJ1-1; unclear D gene. Trimming pared 1 base from V and 0 bases from J, leaving 7 bases between. The CDR3 has 14 amino acids. Germline V CDR1 and CDR2: SGHRS, YFSETQ. The CDR3 nucleotides are TGCGCCAGCAGCTTGCACTCCATGAACACTGAAGCTTTCTTT. Amino acid sequence: CASSLHSMNTEAFF.